This record concerns one T cell receptor beta chain sequence. Its cognate antigen is unknown. This CDR3 is built from 15 residues. In germline, CDR1 is LGHDT, CDR2 YNNKEL (reference sequence). The entry originates in a study of CXCR3-negative and CXCR3-positive naive CD8 T cells. Carrying UMI labels, the TRB cDNA libraries were prepared through 5' RACE. TCRdb reprocessed the 5' RACE reads, keeping one entry per CDR3 protein, no DNA. The repertoire shows 55,000 to 65,000 distinct CDR3 sequences; the top ten hold 0.5% to 0.55%. Study results and caveats: Naive cells that were CXCR3-positive had more hydrophobic TRB CDR3s (compared with CXCR3-negative naive cells). Naive subsets did not differ in surface CD5, and TRB CDR3 properties served to infer TCR strength. Diversity was high in both naive subsets and much lower in memory cells. Cryopreserved cells partially lost CXCR3 expression, and fresh PBMCs were used in most assays.

Phenotypically, naive CD8+ T cells corresponded to CD45RO-CCR7+CD27+CD95-. The sequence was collected from a human donor in good health. Some clones in this sample may be carry-over from other donors' samples. The specimen was naive CXCR3+ CD8+ T cells from blood. Subset noted: CD45RO-CCR7+CD27+CD95- naive CD8+ T cells expressing CXCR3 (TNR3+). The rearrangement uses TRBV3-1 and TRBJ2-3; the TRBD2 assignment by TCRdb is unverifiable without DNA. CDR3 protein: CASSPQRGGPDTQYF.